This is a list of T cell receptor beta chains from one sample in a study of blood T cell repertoires in COVID-19. TCRdb's copy holds only in-frame clones and misses some; the assay was immunoSEQ multiplex PCR. The sample has roughly 350,000 clones, around 87% seen once; the top ten hold about 10%. The sample taken for sequencing was peripheral blood. Every receptor here comes from a woman in her 30s with COVID-19, enrolled during active disease. Each CDR3 is given with its conserved first and last residue. The order of the fields is J gene, clone size, V gene, D gene, CDR3 protein, CDR3 DNA. D genes are given only for firm matches. Size tells how often a clone was seen (once, few, many) or the class of an expanded clone, and some rows leave it out.

>TRBJ1-4|.|TRBV9|.
CASSEGSQANEKLFF
TGTGCCAGCAGCGAGGGGTCGCAGGCTAATGAAAAACTGTTTTTT
>TRBJ1-6|.|TRBV28|TRBD1
CASSDRGLYNSPLHF
TGTGCCAGCAGTGACAGGGGACTCTATAATTCACCCCTCCACTTT
>TRBJ2-2|.|TRBV7-9|.
CASSLARWLEDTGELFF
TGTGCCAGCAGCTTAGCGCGTTGGCTAGAGGACACCGGGGAGCTGTTTTTT
>TRBJ1-5|.|TRBV29-1|TRBD1
CSAIQGNSNQPQHF
TGCAGCGCCATACAGGGGAATAGCAATCAGCCCCAGCATTTT
>TRBJ2-7|.|TRBV27|.
CASSLEGTYEQYF
TGTGCCAGCAGTTTGGAGGGAACGTACGAGCAGTACTTC
>TRBJ2-1|many|TRBV27|TRBD2
CASSKSPGLAGFDEQFF
TGTGCCAGCAGTAAATCACCGGGACTAGCGGGATTTGATGAGCAGTTCTTC
>TRBJ2-2|.|TRBV25-1|.
CASSYPRDSEMNTGELFF
TGTGCCAGCAGTTACCCAAGAGACAGCGAAATGAACACCGGGGAGCTGTTTTTT
>TRBJ2-5|.|TRBV12-3/TRBV12-4|.
CASSLGSQETQYF
TGTGCCAGCAGTTTGGGCAGCCAAGAGACCCAGTACTTC
>TRBJ2-7|few|TRBV11-2|TRBD1
CASSLGTGFYEQYF
TGTGCCAGCAGCTTAGGGACAGGATTCTACGAGCAGTACTTC
>TRBJ2-1|.|TRBV7-9|TRBD2
CASSLGLADINEQFF
TGTGCCAGCAGCTTAGGCCTAGCGGACATCAATGAGCAGTTCTTC
>TRBJ2-1|.|TRBV4-3|TRBD2
CASSLDRGEATYNEQFF
TGCGCCAGCAGCCTAGACCGGGGGGAGGCCACCTACAATGAGCAGTTCTTC
>TRBJ2-7|once|TRBV19|TRBD2
CASSTGLAGENGEQYF
TGTGCCAGTAGTACGGGACTAGCGGGAGAAAATGGCGAGCAGTACTTC
>TRBJ2-2|.|TRBV28|TRBD1
CASTPNLGQGANTGELFF
TGTGCCAGCACCCCCAATCTCGGACAGGGGGCCAACACCGGGGAGCTGTTTTTT
>TRBJ1-3|.|TRBV7-2|.
CASSFLGRGNTIYF
TGTGCCAGCAGCTTCTTGGGGCGCGGAAACACCATATATTTT
>TRBJ1-5|few|TRBV24-1|TRBD1
CATSDPGTGISNQPQHF
TGTGCCACCAGTGATCCCGGGACAGGGATTAGCAATCAGCCCCAGCATTTT
>TRBJ2-1|.|TRBV11-3|.
CASSPQGNRNEQFF
TGTGCCAGCAGCCCCCAGGGAAATAGGAATGAGCAGTTCTTC
>TRBJ1-3|.|TRBV10-2|TRBD1
CASRFGQDGNTIYF
TGCGCCAGCAGGTTCGGACAGGACGGAAACACCATATATTTT
>TRBJ2-3|.|TRBV27|.
CASSFFPIPLLSTDTQYF
TGTGCCAGCAGTTTTTTCCCCATCCCTCTACTCAGCACAGATACGCAGTATTTT
>TRBJ2-5|.|TRBV4-1|.
CASSGGMTGEETQYF
TGCGCCAGCAGCGGGGGCATGACGGGCGAAGAGACCCAGTACTTC
>TRBJ2-6|.|TRBV9|.
CASSARAVSGANVLTF
TGTGCCAGCAGCGCCAGGGCAGTCTCTGGGGCCAACGTCCTGACTTTC
>TRBJ2-2|.|TRBV9|.
CASSVWALGTGELFF
TGTGCCAGCAGCGTATGGGCATTAGGAACCGGGGAGCTGTTTTTT
>TRBJ2-7|.|TRBV5-1|TRBD2
CASSLPLGTSGEQYF
TGCGCCAGCAGCTTGCCCCTTGGGACTAGCGGCGAGCAGTACTTC
>TRBJ2-7|.|TRBV6-5|.
CASATRGRERLEQYF
TGTGCCAGCGCCACTCGGGGGCGGGAGCGGCTCGAGCAGTACTTC
>TRBJ2-1|.|TRBV3-1/TRBV3-2|TRBD2
CASSHLRLAGGPWGEQFF
TGTGCCAGCAGCCACCTAAGACTAGCGGGAGGGCCATGGGGTGAGCAGTTCTTC
>TRBJ1-5|.|TRBV21-1|.
CATGDRDNQPQHF
TGTGCCACCGGAGACAGGGACAATCAGCCCCAGCATTTT
>TRBJ1-5|.|TRBV7-6|TRBD1
CASSLADRGNQPQHF
TGTGCCAGCAGCTTAGCGGACAGGGGAAATCAGCCCCAGCATTTT
>TRBJ1-2|.|TRBV21-1|.
CASSVRQDNTYGYTF
TGTGCCAGCAGCGTTCGACAGGATAATACCTATGGCTACACCTTC
>TRBJ2-7|.|TRBV6-6|TRBD2
CASSPTSGSYEQYF
TGTGCCAGCAGCCCAACTAGCGGGAGTTACGAGCAGTACTTC